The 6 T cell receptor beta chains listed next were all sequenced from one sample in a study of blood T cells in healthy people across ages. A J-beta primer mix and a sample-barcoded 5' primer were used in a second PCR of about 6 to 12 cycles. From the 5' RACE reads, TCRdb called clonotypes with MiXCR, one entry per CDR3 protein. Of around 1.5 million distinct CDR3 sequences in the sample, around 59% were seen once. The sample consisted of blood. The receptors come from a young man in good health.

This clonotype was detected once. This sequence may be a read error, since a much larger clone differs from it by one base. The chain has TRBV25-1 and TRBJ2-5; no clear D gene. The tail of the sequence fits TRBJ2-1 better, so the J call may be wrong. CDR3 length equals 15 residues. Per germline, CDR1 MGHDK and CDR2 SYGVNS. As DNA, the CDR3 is TGTGCCAGCAGTGAAGCAAAGGGTATCCAAGAGACCCAGTTCTTC. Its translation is CASSEAKGIQETQFF.

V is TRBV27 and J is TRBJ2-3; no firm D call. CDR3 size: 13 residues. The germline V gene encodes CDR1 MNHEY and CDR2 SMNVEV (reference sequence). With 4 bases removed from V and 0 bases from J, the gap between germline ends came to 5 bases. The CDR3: CASSWVSTDTQYF. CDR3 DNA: TGTGCCAGCAGTTGGGTCAGCACAGATACGCAGTATTTT.

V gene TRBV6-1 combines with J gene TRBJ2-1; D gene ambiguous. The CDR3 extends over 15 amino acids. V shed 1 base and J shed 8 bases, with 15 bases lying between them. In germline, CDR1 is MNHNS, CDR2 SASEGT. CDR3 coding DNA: TGTGCCAGCAGTGAAGGAACGCTGGAGTGGGATGAGCAGTTCTTC. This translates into CASSEGTLEWDEQFF.

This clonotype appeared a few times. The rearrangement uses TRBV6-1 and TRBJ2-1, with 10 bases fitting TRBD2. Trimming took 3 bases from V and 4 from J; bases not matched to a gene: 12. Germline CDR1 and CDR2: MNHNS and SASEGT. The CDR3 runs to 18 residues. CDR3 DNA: TGTGCCAGCAGTGATTCCACATGGACTAGCGGCTCTTACAATGAGCAGTTCTTC. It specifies CASSDSTWTSGSYNEQFF.

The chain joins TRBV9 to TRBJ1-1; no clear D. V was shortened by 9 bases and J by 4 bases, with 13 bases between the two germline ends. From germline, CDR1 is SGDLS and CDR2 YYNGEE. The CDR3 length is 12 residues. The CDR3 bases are TGTGCCACTCAAAGGGCTGGCACTGAAGCTTTCTTT. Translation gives CATQRAGTEAFF.

CDR3 nucleotides: TGTGCCAGCAGCTTGCGGGGGCTAGCTACAGAGACCCAGTACTTC. It yields the protein CASSLRGLATETQYF. This rearrangement joins TRBV5-5 to TRBJ2-5, with D perhaps assigned TRBD1 or TRBD2 (6 bases each). The germline V gene encodes CDR1 SGHKS and CDR2 YYEKEE (reference sequence). CDR3 length: 15 amino acids. V was cut by 1 base and J by 4 bases, with 14 bases left in between.